The following is a T cell receptor beta chain sequence with its context. Repertoires were generated with immunoSEQ multiplex PCR, while TCRdb's copy carries only in-frame clones and drops some. The sample lists around 180,000 clones; 85% were seen once. The data derive from a study of blood T cell repertoires in COVID-19. Across the study: Specimens from acute and convalescent COVID-19 originated in the United States, Italy and Spain. T cells, B-cell-depleted T cells, or PBMCs provided the cDNA or gDNA that served as material.

Followed longitudinally, the Seattle patients had been enrolled during active infection. Germline V gene sequence: CDR1 ENHRY, CDR2 SYGVKD. J lost 5 bases, V lost 2 bases, and 5 bases had no gene match. The length of the CDR3 is 16 residues. The genes are TRBV10-3 and TRBJ2-1, with 11 nucleotides matching TRBD1. The TCR sequence derives from a person aged 65 to 79 with COVID-19, enrolled during active disease. The material sequenced was peripheral blood. The CDR3, as DNA: TGTGCCATCAGTGAGCCCAGGGGACAGGGGGACAATGAGCAGTTCTTC. Its protein is CAISEPRGQGDNEQFF.